The 5 T cell receptor beta chains below all came from one sample that was sequenced in a study of CD8+CD57+ T cells in acquired aplastic anemia (dated by TCRdb to the late 2010s). The sample was run on an Illumina HiSeq 2000. Genomic DNA served as template for TCR beta VDJ combination and CDR3 sequence profiling. TCRdb trimmed the raw reads at Q25, called clones with MiXCR and kept productive beta chains. When rows share a CDR3 protein, they turn into one entry using the most common DNA and genes. The table for this sample lists about 200,000 distinct CDR3 sequences; almost 35% of them were counted only once. The biggest ten clones account for 1% to 1.3% of the sample. The specimen was sorted CD4+, CD8+, or CD8+CD57+ T cells (not recorded which) from PBMCs. The receptors here all came from a human donor in good health, serving as a control.

This chain uses TRBV20-1 with TRBJ1-1; 9 bases map to TRBD1. Germline CDR1 is DFQATT and CDR2 is SNEGSKA (reference sequence). The CDR3 extends over 13 amino acids. The V gene end was trimmed by 5 bases and the J gene end by 4 bases; junction bases not matched to a gene: 5. CDR3 protein: CSAVGTGITEAFF. The CDR3 DNA is TGCAGTGCTGTCGGGACAGGGATCACTGAAGCTTTCTTT.

This chain connects TRBV3-1 to TRBJ2-2; D uncertain. CDR1 LGHDT and CDR2 YNNKEL come from the germline V gene (reference sequence). The CDR3 has 13 residues. V was pared by 4 bases and J by 3 bases, with 6 bases between. The DNA for the CDR3 is TGTGCCAGCAGCCTTATAGACACCGGGGAGCTGTTTTTT. Its protein product is CASSLIDTGELFF.

This clonotype was observed a handful of times. In DNA, the CDR3 is TGCGCCAGCAGCCCTGAGCGGGGGGGGACCGGGGAGCTGTTTTTT. It is translated as CASSPERGGTGELFF. V is TRBV5-1 and J is TRBJ2-2, with TRBD2 identical over 10 bases. J gave up 5 bases and V 4 bases, and 5 bases lay outside the gene matches. Germline CDR1 and CDR2: SGHRS and YFSETQ. The CDR3 has 15 residues.

This clonotype showed up just once. One end of the junction varies from germline; a read error may be responsible. The CDR3 DNA reads as TGTGCCATCAGTGGCGGACAGGGCACCTCGAACACCGGGGAGCTGTCTTTT. Protein: CAISGGQGTSNTGELSF. The chain recombines TRBV10-3 with TRBJ2-2; TRBD1 matches 8 bases. CDR3 length: 17 amino acids. CDR1 and CDR2 (germline): ENHRY, SYGVKD.

The J gene is TRBJ1-4, the V gene TRBV4-1; D unclear. Trimming stripped 4 bases from V and 4 bases from J, with 16 bases between. The CDR3 extends over 16 amino acids. Germline values: CDR1 MGHRA, CDR2 YSYEKL. The DNA for the CDR3 is TGCGCCAGCAGCCCCCGCGGACCCATACTTAATGAAAAACTGTTTTTT. Translating gives CASSPRGPILNEKLFF.